The next 13 T cell receptor beta chains were all read from a single sample in a study of tumor and adjacent non-tumor tissue in lung cancer. No cell sorting was done before RNA was extracted from the tissue. A modified ARM-PCR protocol with three rounds of nested PCR amplified TCRbeta. TCRdb independently ran MiXCR on the multiplex PCR reads; one entry per CDR3 protein. The sample includes fewer than 80,000 distinct CDR3 sequences, around two thirds of them seen just once. Sequencing input: lung tumor tissue. These receptors originate from a woman in her seventies with non-small cell lung cancer.

Note on this clonotype: The junction shows a germline mismatch at one end, possibly a read error. The J gene is TRBJ2-7, the V gene TRBV29-1; 9 nucleotides line up with TRBD2. Germline CDR1 SQVTM, CDR2 ANQGSEA. CDR3 length: 16 residues. Here the CDR3 DNA reads TGCAGTGTTGACGGTAGCGGGAGTGCCGGTTCCTACGAGCAGTACTTC. It specifies CSVDGSGSAGSYEQYF.

A single count supports this clonotype. The V gene is TRBV20-1, the J gene TRBJ2-5; a possible D gene is TRBD2 (6 bases). The CDR3 totals 14 residues. The V end lost 3 bases, the J end lost 2 bases, and 13 bases lay between the germline ends. CDR1 and CDR2 from the germline V gene are DFQATT and SNEGSKA (reference sequence). CDR3 in amino acids: CSASILADQETQYF. In DNA, the CDR3 is TGCAGTGCTAGTATACTAGCTGATCAAGAGACCCAGTACTTC.

On this clonotype itself: One end of the junction fails to match germline, which may point to a read error. The chain is built from TRBV12-3 or TRBV12-4 and TRBJ1-5; 11 bases map to TRBD1. This CDR3 has 15 amino acids. The CDR3 reads CACRRTGGDHQPQHF. The CDR3 region has the DNA TGTGCCTGCAGAAGGACAGGGGGCGACCACCAGCCCCAGCATTTT.

This clonotype was seen repeatedly, ten times or more. The V call is TRBV20-1, the J call TRBJ2-2; no clear D gene. The CDR3 sequence is 13 residues long. Trimming took off 3 bases at V and 1 base at J, with 6 bases between the two ends. The germline V gene encodes CDR1 DFQATT and CDR2 SNEGSKA (reference sequence). The CDR3 bases are TGCAGTGCTAGGCGGCAGAACACCGGGGAGCTGTTTTTT. It translates to CSARRQNTGELFF.

This clonotype is medium-sized (0.01 to 0.1%) within its sample. The chain employs TRBV29-1 and TRBJ2-7; D perhaps matches TRBD2 (6 bases). Per germline, CDR1 SQVTM and CDR2 ANQGSEA. This CDR3 spans 13 amino acids. Trimming cost V 2 bases and J 3 bases, with 11 bases left between them. The CDR3 coding sequence is TGCAGCGTTGAACTCGGGAGCCACTACGAGCAGTACTTC. This codes for CSVELGSHYEQYF.

There are many counts of this clonotype. DNA of the CDR3: TGCGCCAGCAGTGAGCCACGTCTGGGGACAGGGTACTACGAGCAGTACTTC. As protein: CASSEPRLGTGYYEQYF. The chain is built from TRBV10-2 and TRBJ2-7; 9 nucleotides match TRBD1. This CDR3 has 17 residues. Germline V gives CDR1 WSHSY, CDR2 SAAADI. Trimming cost V 2 bases and J 3 bases; bases outside gene matches: 11.

Regarding this clonotype: The CDR3 end shows no conserved phenylalanine or tryptophan, and so a read error is likely. V is TRBV7-8 and J is TRBJ2-2, with D perhaps TRBD1 or TRBD2 (5 bases each). Germline CDR1 and CDR2: SGHVS and FQNEAQ. This CDR3 comprises 16 residues. The CDR3 nucleotides are TGTGCCAGCGAAAGAACCGGGACGGTGAACACCGTGGAGCTGTTTCTT. Its protein is CASERTGTVNTVELFL.

The chain recombines TRBV5-5 with TRBJ1-6; D possibly corresponds to TRBD1 (5 bases). Germline loops: CDR1 SGHKS, CDR2 YYEKEE (reference sequence). The CDR3 spans 15 residues. With 0 bases removed from V and 11 bases from J, the gap between germline ends came to 15 bases. The CDR3 sequence: CASSLVSQGNPPLHF. DNA for the CDR3: TGTGCCAGCAGCTTGGTATCGCAGGGAAATCCACCCCTCCACTTT.

As for this clonotype: This may arise from a read error, as a much more abundant clone is one base away. The chain uses TRBV28 and TRBJ2-5; 7 bases fit TRBD1. The germline CDR1 and CDR2 sequences are MDHEN and SYDVKM. The CDR3 has 13 amino acids. The CDR3 DNA reads TGTACCAGCAGTAAAACAGGGGAAGAGACCCAGTACTTC. Amino acids: CTSSKTGEETQYF.

V and J are TRBV4-1 and TRBJ2-7; 7 bases are shared with TRBD1. Germline V gives CDR1 MGHRA, CDR2 YSYEKL. This CDR3 contains 15 residues. The CDR3 protein is CASCQNDRVPYEQYV. As DNA, the CDR3 is TGCGCCAGCTGCCAAAATGACAGGGTCCCCTACGAGCAGTACGTC.

Regarding this clonotype: A junction end diverges from the germline sequence, so it may reflect a read error. Here the CDR3 reads CASSYSGGTHYPDTEYF. CDR3 DNA sequence: TGCGCCAGCAGTTACTCTGGAGGGACCCACTACCCAGATACGGAGTATTTT. The chain joins TRBV6-5 to TRBJ2-3; TRBD2 is a possible D gene (6 bases). CDR1 is MNHEY and CDR2 is SVGAGI in the germline V gene. This CDR3 has 17 amino acids.

A remark on this clonotype: Germline and junction disagree at one end, which may indicate a read error. The chain combines TRBV6-2 or TRBV6-3 with TRBJ1-2, with D maybe TRBD1 (6 bases). Germline V CDR1 and CDR2: MNHEY, SVGEGT. The CDR3 consists of 17 residues. The CDR3 coding sequence is TGTGCCACCAGTTACTCCCGGACAGAGAGAGTCTTAGACGGCCACACCTTC. Protein product: CATSYSRTERVLDGHTF.

Comments on this clonotype: This could be a read error, since a much larger clone is one nucleotide away. V is TRBV14 and J is TRBJ1-6; no clear D. Germline V gene lookup returns CDR1 SGHDN and CDR2 FVKESK. CDR3 length: 13 residues. CDR3 in DNA: TGTGCCAGCAGGGCAAACTTAAATTCACACCTCCACTTT. This translates into CASRANLNSHLHF.